Here is one T cell receptor beta chain with its context. Per germline, CDR1 MNHEY and CDR2 SMNVEV (reference sequence). Trimming removed 6 bases from V and 4 bases from J; junction bases left unmatched: 17. The CDR3 extends over 17 amino acids. The data were produced by immunoSEQ multiplex PCR, yet TCRdb's version contains in-frame clones alone and is incomplete. The data show around 170,000 clones, around 86% seen once. This entry is derived from a study of blood T cell repertoires in COVID-19. Source material: peripheral blood. The clonotype was recovered from a man aged 70 or older who had recovered from COVID-19. The chain uses TRBV27 and TRBJ1-1, with 7 bases that match TRBD1. The CDR3 here is CASSLGDRGGIGTEAFF. CDR3 in DNA: TGTGCCAGCAGCCTAGGGGACAGAGGAGGTATAGGCACTGAAGCTTTCTTT.